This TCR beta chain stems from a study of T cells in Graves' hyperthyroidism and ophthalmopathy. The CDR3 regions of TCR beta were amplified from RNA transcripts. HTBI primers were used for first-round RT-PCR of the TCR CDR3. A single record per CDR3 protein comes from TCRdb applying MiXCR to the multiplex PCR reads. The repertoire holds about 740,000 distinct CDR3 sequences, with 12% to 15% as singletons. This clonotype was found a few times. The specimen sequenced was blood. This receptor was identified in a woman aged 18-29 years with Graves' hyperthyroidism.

CDR3 coding DNA: TGTGCTAGTGCTTCGGGGACTGCAAGCTCCTACGAGCAGTACTTC. Translated, it gives CASASGTASSYEQYF. This chain uses TRBV12-5 with TRBJ2-7; TRBD2 is a possible D gene (6 bases). This CDR3 has 15 residues. CDR1 is LGHNT and CDR2 is FRNRAP in the germline V gene. V lost 7 bases and J lost 0, with 16 bases in between.